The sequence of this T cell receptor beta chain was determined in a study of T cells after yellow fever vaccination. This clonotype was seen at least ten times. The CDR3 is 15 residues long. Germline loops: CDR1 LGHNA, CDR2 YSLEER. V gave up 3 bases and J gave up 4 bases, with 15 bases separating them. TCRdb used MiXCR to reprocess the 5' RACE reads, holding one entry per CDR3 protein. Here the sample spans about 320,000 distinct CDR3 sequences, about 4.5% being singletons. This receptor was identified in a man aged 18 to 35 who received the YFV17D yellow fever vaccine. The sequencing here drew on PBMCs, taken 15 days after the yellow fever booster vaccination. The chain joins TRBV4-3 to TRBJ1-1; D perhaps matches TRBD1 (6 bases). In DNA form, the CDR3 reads TGCGCCAGCAGCCAGGTACAGGGACCTGCCACTGAAGCTTTCTTT. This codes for CASSQVQGPATEAFF.